The rows below give T cell receptor beta chains drawn from one sample of a study of response to subunit inactivated influenza vaccine. One entry per CDR3 protein results from TCRdb running MiXCR on the RT-PCR reads. The profile shows about 620,000 distinct CDR3 sequences, around 10% of them singletons. The sample was also linked to a second study, of T cells expressing NK-cell markers.

The sample consisted of PBMCs from blood, taken on the day of vaccination. These receptors all come from a man over 45 who received an inactivated influenza vaccine. Each CDR3 is given with its conserved first and last residue.

v_call	cdr3_aa
TRBV4-2	CASSNEAVGYTF
TRBV15	CATSRGSLVTSTDTQYF
TRBV5-1	CASSGQGALTGELFF
TRBV12-3/TRBV12-4	CASSENPGLVNEQFF
TRBV7-2	CASSPSWTSGVEETQYF
TRBV3-1	CASSPPGIETQYF
TRBV3-1	CASSTMGDTEAFF
TRBV28	CASRETGGREQFF
TRBV18	CASSPGMTGVGYTEAFF
TRBV5-1	CASSLEGPGYGYTF
TRBV11-2	CASSLDRLGTGDFYF
TRBV18	CASSQGAQETQYF
TRBV12-3/TRBV12-4	CASTLQGNTEAFF
TRBV7-9	CASSLAGRTGNFGEQYF
TRBV15	CATSRAIRLGDNEQFF
TRBV5-1	CASSWAPTYNEQFF
TRBV12-3/TRBV12-4	CASSLNPQGAGDTQYF
TRBV29-1	CSVEEGAGAKNIQYF
TRBV6-2/TRBV6-3	CASRPDRLGANVLTF
TRBV4-3	CASSQGLAGGPQSEQYF
TRBV7-2	CASSLMLAGSYNEQFF
TRBV4-2	CASSQGGLAGGSDTQYF
TRBV27	CASSLGGLLQNEQFF
TRBV6-5	CASSYSIQVNTGELFF
TRBV5-1	CASSPVLAGIYNEQFF
TRBV5-6	CASSFANEQFF
TRBV7-2	CASSLYRTGELFF
TRBV10-3	CAISPQSGQGSNNEQFF
TRBV11-2	CASSRTASGELFF
TRBV20-1	CSARDPPTEAFF
TRBV24-1	CATSDLGTGQETQYF
TRBV28	CASNPWTSANEKLFF
TRBV28	CASSPGRWYYEQYF
TRBV9	CASSVGQQNYNEQFF
TRBV6-5	CASSYGGISGSPLHF
TRBV6-5	CASSHRGPGHERSEQFF
TRBV29-1	CSVEVGNSYGYTF
TRBV5-1	CASSRPGTGIQYF
TRBV9	CASAARNTGELFF
TRBV6-2/TRBV6-3	CASSYKYRAGFYNEQFF
TRBV21-1	CASSKWGSSGRAKNIQYF
TRBV29-1	CSVSGYTF
TRBV6-1	CASSGQLAGVDNEQFF
TRBV30	CAWSVQLVGDNF
TRBV7-9	CASQRGLEYNEQFF
TRBV7-2	CASSPVGGVSSYEQYF